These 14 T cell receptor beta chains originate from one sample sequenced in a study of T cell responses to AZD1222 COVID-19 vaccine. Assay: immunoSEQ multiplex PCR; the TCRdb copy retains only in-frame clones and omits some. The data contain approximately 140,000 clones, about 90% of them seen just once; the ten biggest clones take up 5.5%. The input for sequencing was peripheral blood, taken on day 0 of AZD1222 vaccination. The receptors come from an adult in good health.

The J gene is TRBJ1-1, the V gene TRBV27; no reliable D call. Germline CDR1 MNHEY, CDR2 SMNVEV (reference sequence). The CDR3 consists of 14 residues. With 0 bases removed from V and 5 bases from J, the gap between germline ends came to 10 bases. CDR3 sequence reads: CASSLSGRATEAFF. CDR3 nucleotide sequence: TGTGCCAGCAGTTTATCAGGGAGGGCAACTGAAGCTTTCTTT.

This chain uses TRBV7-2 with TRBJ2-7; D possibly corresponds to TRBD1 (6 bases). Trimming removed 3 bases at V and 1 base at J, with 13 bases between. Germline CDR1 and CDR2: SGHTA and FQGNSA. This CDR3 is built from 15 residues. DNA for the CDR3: TGTGCCAGCAGCTTTAGCAGGGGATCTTCCTACGAGCAGTACTTC. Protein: CASSFSRGSSYEQYF.

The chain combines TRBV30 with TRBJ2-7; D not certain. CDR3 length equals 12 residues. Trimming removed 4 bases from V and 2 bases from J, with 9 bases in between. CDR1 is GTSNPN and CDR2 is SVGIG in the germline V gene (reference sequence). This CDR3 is CAWTDGAYEQYF. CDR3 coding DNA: TGTGCCTGGACAGATGGAGCCTACGAGCAGTACTTC. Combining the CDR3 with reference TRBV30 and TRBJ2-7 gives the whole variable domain SQTIHQWPATLVQPVGSPLSLECTVEGTSNPNLYWYRQAAGRGLQLLFYSVGIGQISSEVPQNLSASRPQDRQFILSSKKLLLSDSGFYLCAWTDGAYEQYFGPGTRLTVT.

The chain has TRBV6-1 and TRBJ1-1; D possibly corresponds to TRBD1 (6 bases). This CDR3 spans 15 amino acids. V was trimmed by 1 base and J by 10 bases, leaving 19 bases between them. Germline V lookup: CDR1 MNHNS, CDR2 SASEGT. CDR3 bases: TGTGCCAGCAGTGAAGTAGTGGACAGATTAGGTCGAGCTTTCTTT. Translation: CASSEVVDRLGRAFF.

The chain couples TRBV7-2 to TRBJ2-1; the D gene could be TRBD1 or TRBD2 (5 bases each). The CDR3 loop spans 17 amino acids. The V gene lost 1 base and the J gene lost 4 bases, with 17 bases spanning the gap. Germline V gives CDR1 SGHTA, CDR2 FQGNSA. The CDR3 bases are TGTGCCAGCAGCTTAGAGGGGCCGGGGTCAGCGTACAATGAGCAGTTCTTC. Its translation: CASSLEGPGSAYNEQFF.

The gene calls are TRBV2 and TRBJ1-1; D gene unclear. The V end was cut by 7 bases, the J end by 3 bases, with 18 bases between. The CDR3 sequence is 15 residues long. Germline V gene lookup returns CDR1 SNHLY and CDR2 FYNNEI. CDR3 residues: CASIPTALTHTEAFF. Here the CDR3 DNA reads TGTGCCAGCATCCCCACGGCCCTTACCCACACTGAAGCTTTCTTT.

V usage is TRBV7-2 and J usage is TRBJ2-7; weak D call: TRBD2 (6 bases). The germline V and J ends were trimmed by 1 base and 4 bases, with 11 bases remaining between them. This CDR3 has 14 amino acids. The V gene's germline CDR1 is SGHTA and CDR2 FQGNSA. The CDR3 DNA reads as TGTGCCAGCAGCTTAGATTTCGGGAGATACGAGCAGTACTTC. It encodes CASSLDFGRYEQYF.

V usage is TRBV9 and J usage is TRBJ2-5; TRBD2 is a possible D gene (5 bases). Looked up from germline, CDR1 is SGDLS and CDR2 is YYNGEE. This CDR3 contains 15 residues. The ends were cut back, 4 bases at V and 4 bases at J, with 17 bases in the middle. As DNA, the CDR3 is TGTGCCAGCAGCCCCCGGACTCTCACGGGAGAGACCCAGTACTTC. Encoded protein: CASSPRTLTGETQYF.

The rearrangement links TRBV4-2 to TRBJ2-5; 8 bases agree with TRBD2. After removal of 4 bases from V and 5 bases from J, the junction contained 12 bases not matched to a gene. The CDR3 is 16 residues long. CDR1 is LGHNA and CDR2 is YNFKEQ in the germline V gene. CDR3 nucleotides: TGTGCCAGCAGCCCCATGCCGGGACTAGTTTTGGAGACCCAGTACTTC. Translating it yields CASSPMPGLVLETQYF.

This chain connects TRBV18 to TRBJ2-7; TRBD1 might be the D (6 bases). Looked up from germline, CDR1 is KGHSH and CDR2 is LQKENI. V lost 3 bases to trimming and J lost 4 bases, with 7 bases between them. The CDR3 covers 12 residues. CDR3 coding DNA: TGTGCCAGCTCACCCGGACAGTACGAGCAGTACTTC. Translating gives CASSPGQYEQYF.

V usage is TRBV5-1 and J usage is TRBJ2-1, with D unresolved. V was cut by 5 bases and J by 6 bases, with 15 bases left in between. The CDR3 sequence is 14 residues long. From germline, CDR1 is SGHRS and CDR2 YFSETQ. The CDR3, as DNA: TGCGCCAGCAGTTACAGCCCAACGGGCAATGAGCAGTTCTTC. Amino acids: CASSYSPTGNEQFF.

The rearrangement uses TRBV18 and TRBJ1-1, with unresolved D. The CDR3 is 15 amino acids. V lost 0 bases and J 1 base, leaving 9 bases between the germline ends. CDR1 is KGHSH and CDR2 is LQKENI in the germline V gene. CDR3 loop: CASSPPVGSNTEAFF. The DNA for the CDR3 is TGTGCCAGCTCACCACCGGTAGGGTCGAACACTGAAGCTTTCTTT.

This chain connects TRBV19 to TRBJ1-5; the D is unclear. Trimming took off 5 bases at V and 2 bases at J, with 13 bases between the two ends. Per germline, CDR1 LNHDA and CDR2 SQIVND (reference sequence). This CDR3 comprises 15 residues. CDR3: CASSWGVGGNQPQHF. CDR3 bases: TGTGCCAGTAGTTGGGGTGTGGGTGGCAATCAGCCCCAGCATTTT.

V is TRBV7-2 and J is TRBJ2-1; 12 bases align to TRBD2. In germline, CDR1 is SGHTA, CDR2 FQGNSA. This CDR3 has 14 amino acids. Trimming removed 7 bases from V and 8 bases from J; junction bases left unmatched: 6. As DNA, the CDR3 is TGTGCCAGCAAGGAAGCTAGCGGGAGGGATGAGCAGTTCTTC. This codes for CASKEASGRDEQFF.